The T cell receptor beta chain under discussion was sequenced for a study of T cells after yellow fever vaccination. 5'RACE template switching produced TCR cDNA carrying a universal primer site and UMIs. TCRdb redid the calling of the 5' RACE reads with MiXCR, one entry per CDR3 protein. The repertoire holds 150,000 to 200,000 distinct CDR3 sequences, around 9.7% seen once, with roughly 40% in the top ten. This clonotype was picked up a small number of times. The V end lost 3 bases, the J end lost 4 bases, and 12 bases lay between the germline ends. The germline gives CDR1 MGHRA, CDR2 YSYEKL. The CDR3 consists of 14 residues.

This chain uses TRBV4-1 with TRBJ2-5; a weak D match, TRBD2 (6 bases). Sequenced material: CD8+ T cells sorted from PBMCs, taken 45 days after the yellow fever booster vaccination. This TCR was sampled from a man between 18 and 35 years old who received the YFV17D yellow fever vaccine. This CDR3 reads CASSHLGGAETQYF. The CDR3 bases are TGCGCCAGCAGCCATCTAGGCGGGGCAGAGACCCAGTACTTC.